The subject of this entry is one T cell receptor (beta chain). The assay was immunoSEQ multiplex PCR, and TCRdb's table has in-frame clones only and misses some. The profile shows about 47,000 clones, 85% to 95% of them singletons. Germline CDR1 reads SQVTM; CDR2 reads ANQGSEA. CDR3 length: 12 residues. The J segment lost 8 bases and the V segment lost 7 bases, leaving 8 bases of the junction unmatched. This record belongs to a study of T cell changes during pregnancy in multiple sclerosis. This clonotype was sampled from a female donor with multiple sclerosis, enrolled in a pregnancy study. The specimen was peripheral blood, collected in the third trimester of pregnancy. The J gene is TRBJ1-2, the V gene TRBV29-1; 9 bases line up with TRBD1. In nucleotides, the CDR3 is TGCAGCGGGGGACAGGGAAGAGGCGGCTACACCTTC. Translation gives CSGGQGRGGYTF.